The 10 T cell receptor beta chains given below trace back to one sample, sequenced in a study of T-cell memory formation after mild COVID-19. One entry per CDR3 protein results from TCRdb running MiXCR on the 5' RACE reads. The sample shows around 200,000 distinct CDR3 sequences, around 16% of them seen only once. The sequenced sample was PBMCs or a T cell subset sorted from them (not recorded which). All receptors come from an adult woman who had mild COVID-19 (a few samples of this study predate the infection). Cell type and time point are not known.

The chain is built from TRBV6-1 and TRBJ2-5, with D possibly matching TRBD1 (6 bases). CDR3 length equals 15 residues. The germline V gene encodes CDR1 MNHNS and CDR2 SASEGT. V lost 2 bases and J 5 bases, leaving 15 bases between the germline ends. The CDR3 DNA sequence: TGTGCCAGCAGTGAATCGTGGACAGCGTTTGAGACCCAGTACTTC. Its translation is CASSESWTAFETQYF.

J is TRBJ1-1 and V is TRBV9; tentative D call: TRBD1 (6 bases). Germline assignment: CDR1 SGDLS and CDR2 YYNGEE. The V end was cut by 1 base, the J end by 8 bases, with 18 bases between. This CDR3 spans 15 amino acids. The CDR3 nucleotides are TGTGCCAGCAGCGTATTGCCGACGGCGACAGGCGAAGCTTTCTTT. Protein: CASSVLPTATGEAFF.

The J gene is TRBJ2-7, the V gene TRBV30; 8 nucleotides align to TRBD1. Germline V lookup: CDR1 GTSNPN, CDR2 SVGIG (reference sequence). The CDR3 is 14 amino acids. With 3 bases clipped from V and 3 bases from J, the junction kept 7 bases outside the gene matches. CDR3 coding DNA: TGTGCCTGGAGCCAGGGACAGGCCCTCTACGAGCAGTACTTC. Protein product: CAWSQGQALYEQYF.

This clonotype was seen more than once but under ten times. CDR3 loop: CASRDSPLSTEAFF. The DNA for the CDR3 is TGTGCCAGCAGGGACAGTCCCCTTTCAACTGAAGCTTTCTTT. The chain carries TRBV12-3 or TRBV12-4 and TRBJ1-1; a weak D match, TRBD1 (6 bases). This CDR3 contains 14 residues. V shed 6 bases and J shed 5 bases, with 16 bases lying between them.

This clonotype was counted between two and nine times. The genes are TRBV3-1 and TRBJ2-2; 11 bases are a match to TRBD1. This CDR3 contains 16 residues. Trimming cost V 4 bases and J 2 bases; bases outside gene matches: 3. In germline, CDR1 is LGHDT, CDR2 YNNKEL (reference sequence). This CDR3 reads CASSPRTGGNTGELFF. CDR3 nucleotides: TGTGCCAGCAGCCCCAGGACAGGGGGCAACACCGGGGAGCTGTTTTTT.

This clonotype showed up just a few times. The chain is built from TRBV12-3 or TRBV12-4 and TRBJ1-5; no firm D call. The CDR3 spans 13 residues. V lost 6 bases, J lost 11 bases, and 17 bases lay in between. In nucleotides, the CDR3 is TGTGCCAGCAGCCTCACGGTGGCCCTGGCCCAGCATTTT. This translates into CASSLTVALAQHF.

The table lists this clonotype with a few counts. The chain couples TRBV18 to TRBJ1-2; D is perhaps TRBD1 (5 bases). Germline loops: CDR1 KGHSH, CDR2 LQKENI. This CDR3 is 14 amino acids long. Trimming removed 3 bases at V and 8 bases at J, with 16 bases between. CDR3 amino acids: CASSPDTGRDGYTF. The CDR3 DNA sequence: TGTGCCAGCTCACCGGACACCGGAAGGGACGGCTACACCTTC.

V and J are TRBV11-2 and TRBJ2-5, with TRBD2 identical over 7 bases. This CDR3 spans 14 amino acids. The germline CDR1 and CDR2 sequences are SGHAT and FQNNGV. Trimming at V came to 5 bases and at J to 2 bases, leaving 5 bases not matched to a gene. The CDR3 sequence is CASSPRGKQETQYF. The CDR3 DNA is TGTGCCAGCAGCCCGCGGGGGAAACAAGAGACCCAGTACTTC.

This clonotype was detected a few times. This CDR3 reads CAWSVPNQPQHF. CDR3 nucleotide sequence: TGTGCCTGGAGTGTACCTAATCAGCCCCAGCATTTT. This chain uses TRBV30 with TRBJ1-5; D is unresolved. Germline CDR1 reads GTSNPN; CDR2 reads SVGIG (reference sequence). V was shortened by 0 bases and J by 4 bases, with 4 bases between the two germline ends. The CDR3 has 12 amino acids.

Only a few counts were recorded for this clonotype. The rearrangement uses TRBV7-3 and TRBJ2-1; 8 nucleotides line up with TRBD1. V was pared by 4 bases and J by 9 bases, with 8 bases of the junction left unmatched. This CDR3 contains 14 residues. Per germline, CDR1 SGHTA and CDR2 FQGTGA. CDR3 residues: CASSSPDRGGEQFF. Here the CDR3 DNA reads TGTGCCAGCAGCTCACCCGACAGGGGCGGTGAGCAGTTCTTC.